This T cell receptor beta chain derives from a study of T-cell reconstitution after alpha-beta-depleted transplantation in children. The V end was cut by 1 base, the J end by 6 bases, with 23 bases between. The CDR3 has 18 residues. Germline CDR1 SGHVS, CDR2 FQNEAQ. Unique molecular identifiers featured in how the TCRbeta library was prepared. TCRdb itself ran the PCR reads through MiXCR, one entry per CDR3 protein. The sample holds around 340,000 distinct CDR3 sequences, about an eighth seen once. The material was PBMCs, obtained from the stem cell graft. The chain carries TRBV7-8 and TRBJ2-3; D may match TRBD1 or TRBD2 (5 bases each). This TCR was sampled from a human donor who donated a stem cell graft to a child with Fanconi anemia. The CDR3 sequence is CASSLEGAASPWGDTQYF. CDR3 sequence (DNA): TGTGCCAGCAGCTTAGAAGGGGCCGCTAGCCCGTGGGGCGATACGCAGTATTTT.